Sequencing of this TCR beta chain was carried out in a study of PD-1 blockade in classical Hodgkin lymphoma. Notes on the study in general: Relapsed/refractory patients reportedly had lower baseline diversity than newly diagnosed patients.

Here immunoSEQ multiplex PCR was the method, and the copy in TCRdb shows in-frame clones only, minus some. The table includes roughly 77,000 clones, over 90% detected once. Trimming removed 3 bases from V and 2 bases from J, with 5 bases in between. CDR3 size: 13 residues. The germline CDR1 and CDR2 sequences are SNHLY and FYNNEI. Time point here: newly diagnosed, previously untreated cHL patient sample. As for this clone: The antigen is not known.

Source material: peripheral blood mononuclear cells (PBMCs). The gene calls are TRBV2 and TRBJ2-1; D is undetermined. The clonotype comes from a human donor with classical Hodgkin lymphoma. CDR3 DNA sequence: TGTGCCAGCAGTGAGGGTCCCTACAATGAGCAGTTCTTC. Translation: CASSEGPYNEQFF.